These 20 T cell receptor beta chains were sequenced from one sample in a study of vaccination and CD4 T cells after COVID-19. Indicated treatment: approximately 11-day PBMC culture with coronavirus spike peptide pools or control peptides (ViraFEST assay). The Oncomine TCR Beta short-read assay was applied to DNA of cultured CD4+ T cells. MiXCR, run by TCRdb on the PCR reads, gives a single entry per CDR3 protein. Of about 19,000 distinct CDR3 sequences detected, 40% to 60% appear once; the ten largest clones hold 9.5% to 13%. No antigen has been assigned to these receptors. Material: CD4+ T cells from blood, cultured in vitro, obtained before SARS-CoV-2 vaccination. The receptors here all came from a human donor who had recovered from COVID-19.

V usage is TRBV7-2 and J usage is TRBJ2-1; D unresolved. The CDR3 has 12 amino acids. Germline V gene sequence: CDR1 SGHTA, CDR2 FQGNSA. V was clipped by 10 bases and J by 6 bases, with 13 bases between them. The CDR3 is CANDPFRNEQFF. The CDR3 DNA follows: TGTGCCAACGATCCGTTTCGCAATGAGCAGTTCTTC.

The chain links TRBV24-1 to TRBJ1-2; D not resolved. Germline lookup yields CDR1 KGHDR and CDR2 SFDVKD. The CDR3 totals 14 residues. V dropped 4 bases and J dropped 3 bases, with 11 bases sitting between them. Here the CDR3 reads CATSDPQNYYGYTF. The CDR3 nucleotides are TGTGCCACCAGTGACCCACAGAACTACTATGGCTACACCTTC.

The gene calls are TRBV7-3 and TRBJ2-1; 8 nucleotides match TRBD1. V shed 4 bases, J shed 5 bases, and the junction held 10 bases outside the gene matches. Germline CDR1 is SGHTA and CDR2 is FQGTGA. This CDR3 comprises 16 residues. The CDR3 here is CASSSGQGLGDNEQFF. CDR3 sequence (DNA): TGTGCCAGCAGCTCCGGACAGGGTTTAGGGGACAATGAGCAGTTCTTC.

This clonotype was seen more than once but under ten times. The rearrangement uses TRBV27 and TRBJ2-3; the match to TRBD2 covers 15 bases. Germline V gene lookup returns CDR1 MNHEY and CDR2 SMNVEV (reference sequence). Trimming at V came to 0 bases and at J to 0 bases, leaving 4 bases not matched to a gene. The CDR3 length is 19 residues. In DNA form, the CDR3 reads TGTGCCAGCAGTTTATCCCCGGGACTAGCGGGAGGCAGCACAGATACGCAGTATTTT. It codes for CASSLSPGLAGGSTDTQYF.

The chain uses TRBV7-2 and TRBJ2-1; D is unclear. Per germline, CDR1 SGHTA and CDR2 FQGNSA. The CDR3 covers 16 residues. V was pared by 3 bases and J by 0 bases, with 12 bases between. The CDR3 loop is CASSFRTIPSYNEQFF. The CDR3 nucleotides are TGTGCCAGCAGCTTCCGGACCATTCCCTCCTACAATGAGCAGTTCTTC.

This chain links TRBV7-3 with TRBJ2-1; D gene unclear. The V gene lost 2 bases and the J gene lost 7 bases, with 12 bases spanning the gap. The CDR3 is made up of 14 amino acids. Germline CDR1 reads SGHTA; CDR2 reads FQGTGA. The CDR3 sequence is CASSLGVARNEQFF. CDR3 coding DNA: TGTGCCAGCAGCTTAGGGGTGGCTAGAAATGAGCAGTTCTTC.

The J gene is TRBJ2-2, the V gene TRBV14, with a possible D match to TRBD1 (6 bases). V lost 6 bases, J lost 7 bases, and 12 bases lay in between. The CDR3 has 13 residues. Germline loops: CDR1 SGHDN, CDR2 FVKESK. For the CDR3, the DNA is TGTGCCAGCAGTCACACAGGGAGCGGGGAGCTGTTTTTT. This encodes CASSHTGSGELFF.

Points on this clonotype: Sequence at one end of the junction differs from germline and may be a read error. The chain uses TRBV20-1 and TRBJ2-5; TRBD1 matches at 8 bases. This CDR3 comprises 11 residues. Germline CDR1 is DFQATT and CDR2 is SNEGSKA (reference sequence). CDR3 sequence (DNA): TGTAAGACAGGGGACCAAGAGACCCAGTACTTC. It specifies CKTGDQETQYF.

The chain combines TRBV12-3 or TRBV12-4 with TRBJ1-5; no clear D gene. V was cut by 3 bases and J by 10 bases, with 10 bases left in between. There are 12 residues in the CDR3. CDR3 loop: CASSFNQEPQHF. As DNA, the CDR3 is TGTGCCAGCAGTTTCAACCAAGAACCCCAGCATTTT.

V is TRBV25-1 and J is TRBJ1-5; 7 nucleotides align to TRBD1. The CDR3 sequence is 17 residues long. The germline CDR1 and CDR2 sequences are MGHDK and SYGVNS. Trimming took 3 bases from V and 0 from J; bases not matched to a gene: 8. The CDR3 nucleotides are TGTGCCAGCAGTGACCGAGCCGGGACAGATAGCAATCAGCCCCAGCATTTT. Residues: CASSDRAGTDSNQPQHF. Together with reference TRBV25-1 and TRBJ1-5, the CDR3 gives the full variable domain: EADIYQTPRYLVIGTGKKITLECSQTMGHDKMYWYQQDPGMELHLIHYSYGVNSTEKGDLSSESTVSRIRTEHFPLTLESARPSHTSQYLCASSDRAGTDSNQPQHFGDGTRLSIL.

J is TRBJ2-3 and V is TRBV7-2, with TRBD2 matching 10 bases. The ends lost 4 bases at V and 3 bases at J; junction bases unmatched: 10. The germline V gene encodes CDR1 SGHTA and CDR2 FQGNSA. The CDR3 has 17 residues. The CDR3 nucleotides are TGTGCCAGCAGCTACCTCAGCGGGAGGGCCGTAACAGATACGCAGTATTTT. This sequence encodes CASSYLSGRAVTDTQYF.

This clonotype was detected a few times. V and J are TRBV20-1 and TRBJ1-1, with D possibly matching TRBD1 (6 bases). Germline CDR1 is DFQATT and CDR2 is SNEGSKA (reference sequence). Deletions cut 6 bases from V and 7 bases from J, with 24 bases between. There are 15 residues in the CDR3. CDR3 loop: CSATPSQGLTVEAFF. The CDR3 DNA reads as TGCAGTGCCACGCCGTCACAGGGCTTGACAGTTGAAGCTTTCTTT.

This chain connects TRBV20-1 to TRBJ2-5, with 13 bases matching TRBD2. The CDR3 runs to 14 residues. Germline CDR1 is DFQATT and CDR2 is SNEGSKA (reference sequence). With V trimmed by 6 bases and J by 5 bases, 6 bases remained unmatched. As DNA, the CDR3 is TGCAGTGCAGACACTAGCGGGAGGGCCGAGACCCAGTACTTC. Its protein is CSADTSGRAETQYF.

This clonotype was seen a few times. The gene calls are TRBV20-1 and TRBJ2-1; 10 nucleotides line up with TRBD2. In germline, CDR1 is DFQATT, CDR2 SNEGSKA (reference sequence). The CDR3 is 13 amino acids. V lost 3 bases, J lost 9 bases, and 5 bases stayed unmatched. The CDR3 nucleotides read TGCAGTGCTAGGGAACTAGCGGGAACTGAGCAGTTCTTC. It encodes CSARELAGTEQFF.

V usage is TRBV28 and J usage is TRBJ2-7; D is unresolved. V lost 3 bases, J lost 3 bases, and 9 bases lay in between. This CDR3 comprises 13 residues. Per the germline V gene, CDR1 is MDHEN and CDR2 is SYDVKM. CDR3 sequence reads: CASSFGGIYEQYF. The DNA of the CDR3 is TGTGCCAGCAGTTTTGGTGGCATCTACGAGCAGTACTTC.

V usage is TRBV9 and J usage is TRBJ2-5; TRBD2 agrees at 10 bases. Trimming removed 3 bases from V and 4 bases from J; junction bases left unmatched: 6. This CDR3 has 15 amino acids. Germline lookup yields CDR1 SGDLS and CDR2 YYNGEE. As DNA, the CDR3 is TGTGCCAGCAGCGCGTCTAGCGGGAGAACAGAGACCCAGTACTTC. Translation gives CASSASSGRTETQYF. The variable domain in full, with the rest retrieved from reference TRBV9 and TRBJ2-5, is DSGVTQTPKHLITATGQRVTLRCSPRSGDLSVYWYQQSLDQGLQFLIQYYNGEERAKGNILERFSAQQFPDLHSELNLSSLELGDSALYFCASSASSGRTETQYFGPGTRLLVL.

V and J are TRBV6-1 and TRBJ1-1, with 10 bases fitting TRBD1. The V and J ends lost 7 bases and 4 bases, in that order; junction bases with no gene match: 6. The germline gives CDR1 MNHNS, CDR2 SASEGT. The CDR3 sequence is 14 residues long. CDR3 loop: CASTWGDRGTEAFF. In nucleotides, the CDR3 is TGTGCCAGCACCTGGGGGGACAGGGGCACTGAAGCTTTCTTT.

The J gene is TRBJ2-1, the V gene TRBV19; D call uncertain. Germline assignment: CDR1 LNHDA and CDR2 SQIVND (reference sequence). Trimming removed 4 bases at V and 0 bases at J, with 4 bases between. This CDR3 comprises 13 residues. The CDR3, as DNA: TGTGCCAGTAGTACGAGCTCCTACAATGAGCAGTTCTTC. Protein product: CASSTSSYNEQFF.

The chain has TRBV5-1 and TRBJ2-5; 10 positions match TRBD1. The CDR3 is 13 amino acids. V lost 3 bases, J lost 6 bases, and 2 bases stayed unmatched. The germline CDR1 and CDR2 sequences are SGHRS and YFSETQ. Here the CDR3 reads CASSWTGGQTQYF. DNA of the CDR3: TGCGCCAGCAGCTGGACAGGGGGACAGACCCAGTACTTC.

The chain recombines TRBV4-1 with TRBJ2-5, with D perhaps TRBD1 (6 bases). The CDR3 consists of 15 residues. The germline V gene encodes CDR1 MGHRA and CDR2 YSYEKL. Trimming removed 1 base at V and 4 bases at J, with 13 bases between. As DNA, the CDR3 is TGCGCCAGCAGCCAAGTTTACAGGGAGAGAGAGACCCAGTACTTC. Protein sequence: CASSQVYRERETQYF.